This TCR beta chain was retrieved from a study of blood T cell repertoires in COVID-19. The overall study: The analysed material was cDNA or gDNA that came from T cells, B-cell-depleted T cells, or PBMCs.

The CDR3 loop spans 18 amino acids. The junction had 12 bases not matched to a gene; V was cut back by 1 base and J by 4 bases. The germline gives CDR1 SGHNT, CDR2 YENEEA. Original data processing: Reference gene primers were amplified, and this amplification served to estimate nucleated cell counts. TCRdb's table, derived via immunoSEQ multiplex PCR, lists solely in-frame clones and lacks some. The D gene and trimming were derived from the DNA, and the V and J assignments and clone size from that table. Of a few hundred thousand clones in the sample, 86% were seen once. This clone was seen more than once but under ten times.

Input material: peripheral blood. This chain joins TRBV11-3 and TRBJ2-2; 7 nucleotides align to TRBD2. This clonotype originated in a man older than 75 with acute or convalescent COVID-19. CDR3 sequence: CASSLATFRGRSTGELFF. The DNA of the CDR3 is TGTGCCAGCAGCTTAGCCACTTTTCGCGGGAGATCCACCGGGGAGCTGTTTTTT.